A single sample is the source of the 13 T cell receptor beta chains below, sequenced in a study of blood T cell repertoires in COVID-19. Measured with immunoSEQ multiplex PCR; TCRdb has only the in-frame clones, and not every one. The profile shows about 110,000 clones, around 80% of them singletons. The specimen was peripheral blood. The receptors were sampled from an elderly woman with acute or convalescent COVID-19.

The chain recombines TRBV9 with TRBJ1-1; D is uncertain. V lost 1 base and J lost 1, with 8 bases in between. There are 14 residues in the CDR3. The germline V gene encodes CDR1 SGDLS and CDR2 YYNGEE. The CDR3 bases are TGTGCCAGCAGCGTATCAGGAGGGAACACTGAAGCTTTCTTT. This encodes CASSVSGGNTEAFF.

The CDR3 bases are TGTGCCAGTAGTATACAATTTTCTTCACCCCTCCACTTT. Its protein is CASSIQFSSPLHF. The V call is TRBV19, the J call TRBJ1-6; D gene unclear. Trimming shortened V by 2 bases and J by 9 bases, and 8 bases separated the two germline ends. Germline CDR1 LNHDA, CDR2 SQIVND (reference sequence). The CDR3 extends over 13 amino acids.

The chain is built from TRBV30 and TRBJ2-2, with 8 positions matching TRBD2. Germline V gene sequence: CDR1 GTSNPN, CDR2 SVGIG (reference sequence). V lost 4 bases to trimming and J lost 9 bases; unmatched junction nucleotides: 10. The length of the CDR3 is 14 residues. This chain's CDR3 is CAWIQTSGTRELFF. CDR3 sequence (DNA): TGTGCCTGGATCCAAACTAGCGGAACCCGGGAGCTGTTTTTT.

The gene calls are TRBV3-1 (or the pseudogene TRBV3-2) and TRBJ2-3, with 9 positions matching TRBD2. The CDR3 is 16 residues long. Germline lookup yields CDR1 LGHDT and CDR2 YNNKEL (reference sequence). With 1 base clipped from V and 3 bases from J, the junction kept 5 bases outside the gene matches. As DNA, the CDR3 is TGTGCCAGCAGCCAAGGACTAGCGGCGGGGACAGATACGCAGTATTTT. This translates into CASSQGLAAGTDTQYF.

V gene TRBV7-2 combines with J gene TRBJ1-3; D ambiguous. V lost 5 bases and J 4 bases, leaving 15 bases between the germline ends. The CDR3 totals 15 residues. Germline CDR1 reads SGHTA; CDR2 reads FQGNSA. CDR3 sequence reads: CASSIDPGRGNTIYF. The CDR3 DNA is TGTGCCAGCAGCATTGACCCGGGGAGGGGAAACACCATATATTTT.

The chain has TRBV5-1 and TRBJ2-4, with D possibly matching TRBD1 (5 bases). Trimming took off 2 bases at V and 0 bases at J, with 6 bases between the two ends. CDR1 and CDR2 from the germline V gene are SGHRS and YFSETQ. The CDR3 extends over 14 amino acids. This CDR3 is CASSLQVAKNIQYF. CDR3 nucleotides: TGCGCCAGCAGCTTACAGGTAGCCAAAAACATTCAGTACTTC.

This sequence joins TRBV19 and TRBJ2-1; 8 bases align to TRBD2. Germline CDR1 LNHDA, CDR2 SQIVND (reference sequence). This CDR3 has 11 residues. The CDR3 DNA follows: TGTGCTGGCGGGGGGAATAATGAGCAGTTCTTC. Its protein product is CAGGGNNEQFF.

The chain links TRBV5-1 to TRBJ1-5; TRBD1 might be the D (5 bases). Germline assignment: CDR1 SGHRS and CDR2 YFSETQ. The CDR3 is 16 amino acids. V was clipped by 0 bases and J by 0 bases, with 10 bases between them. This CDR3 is CASSLVKTDSNQPQHF. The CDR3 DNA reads TGCGCCAGCAGCTTGGTCAAGACAGATAGCAATCAGCCCCAGCATTTT.

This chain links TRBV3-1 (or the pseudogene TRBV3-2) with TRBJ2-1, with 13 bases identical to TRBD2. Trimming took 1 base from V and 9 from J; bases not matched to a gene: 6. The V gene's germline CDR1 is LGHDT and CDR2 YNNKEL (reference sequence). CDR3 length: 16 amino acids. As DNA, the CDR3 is TGTGCCAGCAGCCAAGCCGGGACTAGCGGGGTTGGTGAGCAGTTCTTC. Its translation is CASSQAGTSGVGEQFF.

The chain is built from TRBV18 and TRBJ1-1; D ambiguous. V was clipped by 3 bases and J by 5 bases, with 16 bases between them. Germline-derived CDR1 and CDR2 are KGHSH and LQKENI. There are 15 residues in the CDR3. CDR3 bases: TGTGCCAGCTCACCTTACTTGCGTGGGAGTACTGAAGCTTTCTTT. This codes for CASSPYLRGSTEAFF.

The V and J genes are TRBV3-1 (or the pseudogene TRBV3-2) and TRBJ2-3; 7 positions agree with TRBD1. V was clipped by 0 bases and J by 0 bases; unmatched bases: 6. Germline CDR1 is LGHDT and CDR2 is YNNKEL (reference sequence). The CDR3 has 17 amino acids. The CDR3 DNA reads TGTGCCAGCAGCCAAGATCGAGGGGGACAGAGCACAGATACGCAGTATTTT. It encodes CASSQDRGGQSTDTQYF.

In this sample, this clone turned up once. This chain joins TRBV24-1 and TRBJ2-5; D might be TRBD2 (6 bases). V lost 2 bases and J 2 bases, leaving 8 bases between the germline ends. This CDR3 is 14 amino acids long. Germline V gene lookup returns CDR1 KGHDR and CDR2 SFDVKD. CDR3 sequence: CATSDWGGQETQYF. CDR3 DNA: TGTGCCACCAGTGATTGGGGAGGTCAAGAGACCCAGTACTTC.

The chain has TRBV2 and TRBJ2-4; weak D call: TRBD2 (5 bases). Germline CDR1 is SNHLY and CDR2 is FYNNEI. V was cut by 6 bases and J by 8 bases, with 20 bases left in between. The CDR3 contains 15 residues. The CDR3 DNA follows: TGTGCCAGCAGGGTTCTAGCCCCCGGGCGGGACATTCAGTACTTC. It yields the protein CASRVLAPGRDIQYF. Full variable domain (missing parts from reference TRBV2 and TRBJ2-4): EPEVTQTPSHQVTQMGQEVILRCVPISNHLYFYWYRQILGQKVEFLVSFYNNEISEKSEIFDDQFSVERPDGSNFTLKIRSTKLEDSAMYFCASRVLAPGRDIQYFGAGTRLSVL.